Below are 20 T cell receptor beta chains sequenced from a single sample in a study of CD8 T cells in Susac syndrome. Random-hexamer reverse transcription was applied to about 0.5 to 1 ug RNA. One entry per CDR3 protein results from TCRdb running MiXCR on the immunoSEQ multiplex PCR reads. The sample has under 200,000 distinct CDR3 sequences, 90% to 95% seen once. Sequencing was performed on CD4+ T cells from PBMCs. The receptors originated from a human donor in good health.

The chain recombines TRBV12-3 or TRBV12-4 with TRBJ2-1; 9 bases match TRBD2. After removal of 5 bases from V and 8 bases from J, the junction contained 10 bases not matched to a gene. This CDR3 is built from 15 residues. The CDR3 DNA follows: TGTGCCAGCAGTCCGACTAGCGGAGGGGAAGATGAGCAGTTCTTC. Protein: CASSPTSGGEDEQFF.

The chain employs TRBV2 and TRBJ2-3; D gene unclear. This CDR3 region has 14 residues. V lost 4 bases and J lost 1, with 9 bases in between. CDR1 is SNHLY, CDR2 FYNNEI, per germline. The CDR3 loop is CASSGPTGTDTQYF. Written as DNA, the CDR3 is TGTGCCAGCAGTGGGCCAACAGGCACAGATACGCAGTATTTT.

The chain has TRBV7-2 and TRBJ1-2, with TRBD1 matching over 7 bases. The CDR3 runs 16 residues. V shed 5 bases, J shed 4 bases, and the junction held 13 bases outside the gene matches. The V gene's germline CDR1 is SGHTA and CDR2 FQGNSA. CDR3 loop: CASSHGGQGEGYGYTF. The CDR3 DNA follows: TGTGCCAGCAGCCACGGCGGGCAGGGGGAAGGCTATGGCTACACCTTC.

The chain joins TRBV2 to TRBJ1-2; D not resolved. CDR3 length equals 12 residues. CDR1 is SNHLY, CDR2 FYNNEI, per germline. V was pared by 7 bases and J by 4 bases, with 10 bases between. The CDR3 bases are TGTGCCAGCACGACGGGGTTCTATGGCTACACCTTC. It encodes CASTTGFYGYTF.

The rearrangement links TRBV29-1 to TRBJ2-3; 8 nucleotides agree with TRBD2. The germline V gene has CDR1 SQVTM and CDR2 ANQGSEA. J gave up 1 base and V 3 bases, and 0 bases lay outside the gene matches. The CDR3 runs to 13 residues. In DNA form, the CDR3 reads TGCAGCGTTGAGCGGGGGGGCACAGATACGCAGTATTTT. It translates to CSVERGGTDTQYF.

V gene TRBV6-5 combines with J gene TRBJ2-1; D is unresolved. CDR1 is MNHEY and CDR2 is SVGAGI in the germline V gene. The CDR3 has 13 residues. Trimming stripped 0 bases from V and 8 bases from J, with 8 bases between. The DNA for the CDR3 is TGTGCCAGCAGTTACTCCCGTGGAGATGAGCAGTTCTTC. Translated, it gives CASSYSRGDEQFF.

This sequence joins TRBV5-6 and TRBJ1-2; 8 positions match TRBD1. The germline V gene encodes CDR1 SGHDT and CDR2 YYEEEE. The CDR3 is 15 residues long. V lost 7 bases to trimming and J lost 0 bases; unmatched junction nucleotides: 8. CDR3: CASGADRGANYGYTF. In DNA form, the CDR3 reads TGTGCCAGCGGAGCCGACAGGGGAGCTAACTATGGCTACACCTTC.

The chain is built from TRBV3-1 and TRBJ2-5; the D gene is possibly TRBD1 (6 bases). The CDR3 extends over 14 amino acids. Germline V gene sequence: CDR1 LGHDT, CDR2 YNNKEL (reference sequence). V lost 0 bases and J lost 4, with 9 bases in between. The CDR3 sequence is CASSQDDRLETQYF. The CDR3 DNA is TGTGCCAGCAGCCAAGATGACAGGTTAGAGACCCAGTACTTC.

V gene TRBV14 combines with J gene TRBJ1-5, with TRBD1 as a possible D gene (6 bases). From germline, CDR1 is SGHDN and CDR2 FVKESK. The CDR3 has 14 residues. Trimming removed 1 base from V and 9 bases from J, with 13 bases in between. In DNA, the CDR3 is TGTGCCAGCAGCCAAGGGGGCAGGGGACGGCCCCAGCATTTT. Encoded protein: CASSQGGRGRPQHF.

This chain links TRBV20-1 with TRBJ1-2; 7 bases fit TRBD1. CDR1 and CDR2 from the germline V gene are DFQATT and SNEGSKA (reference sequence). The V and J ends lost 5 bases and 10 bases, in that order; junction bases with no gene match: 10. The CDR3 has 12 residues. CDR3 sequence: CSAVEFGTVYTF. CDR3 sequence (DNA): TGCAGTGCTGTAGAGTTTGGGACAGTCTACACCTTC.

The chain links TRBV20-1 to TRBJ1-1; D may be TRBD1 (6 bases). Germline V gene sequence: CDR1 DFQATT, CDR2 SNEGSKA (reference sequence). This CDR3 is built from 14 residues. The germline V and J ends were trimmed by 2 bases and 3 bases, with 13 bases remaining between them. The CDR3 DNA reads as TGCAGTGCTAGAAGGGGGAGGTGGTACACTGAAGCTTTCTTT. It codes for CSARRGRWYTEAFF.

This chain connects TRBV20-1 to TRBJ1-1; D is perhaps TRBD1 (6 bases). The CDR3 covers 14 residues. Germline CDR1 reads DFQATT; CDR2 reads SNEGSKA (reference sequence). V lost 6 bases and J 0 bases, leaving 14 bases between the germline ends. CDR3 residues: CSAGGHGMNTEAFF. Here the CDR3 DNA reads TGCAGTGCCGGGGGGCACGGCATGAACACTGAAGCTTTCTTT.

The chain has TRBV20-1 and TRBJ2-5, with D perhaps matching TRBD2 (6 bases). Trimming pared 3 bases from V and 4 bases from J, leaving 15 bases between. In germline, CDR1 is DFQATT, CDR2 SNEGSKA (reference sequence). This CDR3 has 14 amino acids. The CDR3 sequence is CSARVAGPGETQYF. DNA of the CDR3: TGCAGTGCTAGGGTCGCGGGGCCTGGAGAGACCCAGTACTTC.

V usage is TRBV12-3 or TRBV12-4 and J usage is TRBJ1-5; D gene ambiguous. The V end lost 11 bases, the J end lost 2 bases, and 16 bases lay between the germline ends. This CDR3 region has 14 residues. CDR3 coding DNA: TGTGCCGTGGGCGGAGGCCTAGGCAATCAGCCCCAGCATTTT. Amino acid sequence: CAVGGGLGNQPQHF.

The CDR3 loop is CASNSGANVLTF. DNA for the CDR3: TGTGCCTCAAACTCTGGGGCCAACGTCCTGACTTTC. The chain uses TRBV30 and TRBJ2-6; D is ambiguous. This CDR3 has 12 amino acids. From germline, CDR1 is GTSNPN and CDR2 SVGIG (reference sequence). V was shortened by 7 bases and J by 0 bases, with 4 bases between the two germline ends.

This rearrangement joins TRBV7-6 to TRBJ2-5; 10 bases fit TRBD2. Germline values: CDR1 SGHVS, CDR2 FNYEAQ. CDR3 length: 16 amino acids. Trimming cost V 5 bases and J 1 base; bases outside gene matches: 7. CDR3 region: CASSEYGTSVQETQYF. CDR3 nucleotide sequence: TGTGCCAGCAGCGAGTACGGGACTAGCGTCCAAGAGACCCAGTACTTC.

V is TRBV6-2 or TRBV6-3 and J is TRBJ2-5; the D gene is possibly TRBD1 (5 bases). Germline assignment: CDR1 MNHEY and CDR2 SVGEGT. The CDR3 is made up of 14 amino acids. V shed 6 bases and J shed 0 bases, with 11 bases lying between them. The CDR3 bases are TGTGCCAGCAGGCGGCGACAGCACCAAGAGACCCAGTACTTC. It is translated as CASRRRQHQETQYF.

This chain connects TRBV29-1 to TRBJ1-5; 9 nucleotides agree with TRBD1. J was trimmed by 2 bases and V by 4 bases; bases with no gene match: 0. Germline CDR1 and CDR2: SQVTM and ANQGSEA. CDR3 length: 13 residues. The DNA of the CDR3 is TGCAGCGTTGGGACAGGGGGCAATCAGCCCCAGCATTTT. Amino acids: CSVGTGGNQPQHF.

The chain uses TRBV23-1 and TRBJ1-4, with a tentative D call TRBD1 (6 bases). TRBV23-1 is an ORF, with its function uncertain. V lost 0 bases and J 5 bases, leaving 13 bases between the germline ends. The CDR3 is 16 residues long. The chain's CDR3 is CASSQSKGHVNEKLFF. The DNA of the CDR3 is TGCGCCAGCAGTCAATCGAAGGGACACGTGAATGAAAAACTGTTTTTT.

The chain employs TRBV20-1 and TRBJ2-3, with no clear D. Per germline, CDR1 DFQATT and CDR2 SNEGSKA (reference sequence). Between the trimmed V and J ends, which lost 3 bases and 6 bases, there was a span of 13 bases. This CDR3 is 13 amino acids long. CDR3 sequence reads: CSARGSGPDTQYF. DNA of the CDR3: TGCAGTGCTAGGGGATCAGGACCCGATACGCAGTATTTT.